A single sample is the source of the 20 T cell receptor beta chains below, sequenced in a study of OX40 agonist ivuxolimab in advanced cancers. Profiled with immunoSEQ multiplex PCR; TCRdb holds only in-frame clones, not every one. In the table there are around 54,000 clones, approximately 89% of which are singletons. Sequences were derived from CD4+ or CD8+ T cells sorted from blood, sampled in a trial of the OX40 agonist ivuxolimab. Source of these receptors: an adult with an advanced solid tumor such as melanoma, head and neck, liver or kidney cancer.

CDR3 protein: CASSFLAGVSGTDTQYF. The CDR3 DNA is TGTGCCAGCAGCTTCTTAGCGGGGGTTTCCGGTACAGATACGCAGTATTTT. The chain recombines TRBV7-9 with TRBJ2-3, with 9 bases matching TRBD2. CDR3 size: 17 residues. Per germline, CDR1 SEHNR and CDR2 FQNEAQ (reference sequence). V trimming: 3 bases; J trimming: 3 bases; junction bases outside the gene matches: 10.

This sequence joins TRBV27 and TRBJ1-1; tentative D call: TRBD1 (6 bases). There are 13 residues in the CDR3. Germline V lookup: CDR1 MNHEY, CDR2 SMNVEV (reference sequence). Trimming cost V 8 bases and J 5 bases, with 15 bases left between them. This CDR3 reads CASFPGGITEAFF. CDR3 DNA sequence: TGTGCCAGCTTCCCGGGGGGCATAACTGAAGCTTTCTTT.

The rearrangement links TRBV28 to TRBJ1-6; D is perhaps TRBD1 (6 bases). Trimming shortened V by 6 bases and J by 10 bases, and 13 bases separated the two germline ends. This CDR3 contains 13 residues. The V gene's germline CDR1 is MDHEN and CDR2 SYDVKM. The CDR3 DNA follows: TGTGCCAGCAGCTCCGGGGGCGGATCACCCCTCCACTTT. Residues: CASSSGGGSPLHF.

The chain uses TRBV7-9 and TRBJ1-5; the match to TRBD1 covers 9 bases. Germline values: CDR1 SEHNR, CDR2 FQNEAQ (reference sequence). V was clipped by 4 bases and J by 2 bases; unmatched bases: 3. CDR3 length equals 15 residues. CDR3 DNA sequence: TGTGCCAGCAGCTCGGGACAGGGCGGCAATCAGCCCCAGCATTTT. This translates into CASSSGQGGNQPQHF.

This chain connects TRBV7-9 to TRBJ2-7, with D unresolved. There are 15 residues in the CDR3. The V end was cut by 2 bases, the J end by 6 bases, with 17 bases between. CDR1 and CDR2 (germline): SEHNR, FQNEAQ (reference sequence). CDR3: CASSLTGRTSGEQYF. In DNA, the CDR3 is TGTGCCAGCAGCTTAACGGGCAGGACCTCTGGCGAGCAGTACTTC. Variable domain in full (rest from reference TRBV7-9 and TRBJ2-7): DTGVSQNPRHKITKRGQNVTFRCDPISEHNRLYWYRQTLGQGPEFLTYFQNEAQLEKSRLLSDRFSAERPKGSFSTLEIQRTEQGDSAMYLCASSLTGRTSGEQYFGPGTRLTVT.

The sample holds one count of this clone. V gene TRBV6-6 combines with J gene TRBJ1-4; unclear D gene. The CDR3 totals 13 residues. Germline V gene data show CDR1 as MNHNY and CDR2 as SVGAGI (reference sequence). Trimming stripped 10 bases from V and 8 bases from J, with 17 bases between. CDR3 in DNA: TGTGCCACTGCTTATGCGAGAAGAGAAAAACTGTTTTTT. It codes for CATAYARREKLFF.

With respect to this clone: An end of the junction differs from the germline gene, which may be a read error. This chain connects TRBV7-7 to TRBJ2-2, with 10 bases matching TRBD2. This CDR3 region has 15 residues. Per the germline V gene, CDR1 is SSHAT and CDR2 is FNYEAQ (reference sequence). The CDR3 loop reads CASSPLSGRAGELFF. In DNA form, the CDR3 reads TGTGCTAGCAGCCCCCTGAGCGGGAGGGCCGGGGAGCTGTTTTTT. Supplemented by reference TRBV7-7 and TRBJ2-2, the full variable domain reads GAGVSQSPRYKVTKRGQDVTLRCDPISSHATLYWYQQALGQGPEFLTYFNYEAQPDKSGLPSDRFSAERPEGSISTLTIQRTEQRDSAMYRCASSPLSGRAGELFFGEGSRLTVL.

The CDR3 here is CSVEKTVMNTEAFF. The CDR3 coding sequence is TGCAGCGTTGAAAAAACAGTCATGAACACTGAAGCTTTCTTT. The gene calls are TRBV29-1 and TRBJ1-1; D is unclear. The V end was cut by 2 bases, the J end by 0 bases, with 10 bases between. The germline V gene encodes CDR1 SQVTM and CDR2 ANQGSEA. This CDR3 is 14 amino acids long.

The chain carries TRBV4-1 and TRBJ1-4; 7 nucleotides match TRBD1. The CDR3 sequence is 15 residues long. With V trimmed by 1 base and J by 12 bases, 11 bases remained unmatched. Germline CDR1 and CDR2: MGHRA and YSYEKL. The CDR3 DNA reads as TGCGCCAGCAGCCAAGGGCCGGGACAGCTTTTGGAACTGTTTTTT. This codes for CASSQGPGQLLELFF.

This clone was detected a few times. This rearrangement joins TRBV6-1 to TRBJ2-7; TRBD1 matches 8 bases. The length of the CDR3 is 15 residues. CDR1 and CDR2 (germline): MNHNS, SASEGT. V lost 5 bases to trimming and J lost 7 bases; unmatched junction nucleotides: 13. The CDR3, as DNA: TGTGCCAGCAGTCCCTACTCCGGACAGGGTCGAGAGCAGTACTTC. Translated, it gives CASSPYSGQGREQYF.

This clone has only one observation. The chain recombines TRBV7-9 with TRBJ2-1; weak D call: TRBD1 (6 bases). Per the germline V gene, CDR1 is SEHNR and CDR2 is FQNEAQ (reference sequence). The CDR3 has 16 residues. Trimming pared 6 bases from V and 4 bases from J, leaving 19 bases between. The CDR3 DNA sequence: TGTGCCAGCAGACCCATAACAGGGTTGCGATACAATGAGCAGTTCTTC. Translated, it gives CASRPITGLRYNEQFF.

The chain recombines TRBV6-1 with TRBJ1-1; TRBD1 might be the D (5 bases). The CDR3 is made up of 15 amino acids. Germline CDR1 is MNHNS and CDR2 is SASEGT. The V and J ends lost 5 bases and 8 bases respectively, with 21 bases between them. The CDR3 is CASSLPILAGREAFF. The CDR3 DNA reads TGTGCCAGCAGTCTACCAATTCTGGCAGGGCGCGAAGCTTTCTTT.

The genes are TRBV7-2 and TRBJ2-3; D uncertain. The V end was cut by 5 bases, the J end by 2 bases, with 14 bases between. From germline, CDR1 is SGHTA and CDR2 FQGNSA. This CDR3 is 15 amino acids long. CDR3 amino acids: CASSPVSPFTDTQYF. CDR3 bases: TGTGCCAGCAGCCCCGTTTCGCCCTTCACAGATACGCAGTATTTT.

The chain has TRBV4-3 and TRBJ1-1; 8 bases are shared with TRBD1. The V segment lost 0 bases and the J segment 0 bases; nucleotides outside the gene matches: 3. Germline CDR1 LGHNA, CDR2 YSLEER. The CDR3 totals 16 residues. In DNA form, the CDR3 reads TGCGCCAGCAGCCAAGAGGACAGGGTCGTGAACACTGAAGCTTTCTTT. It codes for CASSQEDRVVNTEAFF.

The chain employs TRBV9 and TRBJ1-4, with 7 bases matching TRBD1. Germline V gene sequence: CDR1 SGDLS, CDR2 YYNGEE. The V segment lost 3 bases and the J segment 1 base; nucleotides outside the gene matches: 6. The CDR3 covers 16 residues. The CDR3 reads CASSGQGGGTNEKLFF. In DNA form, the CDR3 reads TGTGCCAGCAGCGGACAGGGAGGAGGAACTAATGAAAAACTGTTTTTT.

V usage is TRBV27 and J usage is TRBJ1-5; TRBD1 matches at 7 bases. The CDR3 spans 16 residues. V dropped 2 bases and J dropped 0; count of bases not matched to a gene: 4. CDR1 MNHEY and CDR2 SMNVEV come from the germline V gene (reference sequence). CDR3 sequence: CASSLGGQISNQPQHF. The CDR3 region has the DNA TGTGCCAGCAGTTTAGGGGGACAGATTAGCAATCAGCCCCAGCATTTT.

The V gene is TRBV7-9, the J gene TRBJ1-1, with 7 bases identical to TRBD1. CDR3 length equals 13 residues. V dropped 5 bases and J dropped 4; count of bases not matched to a gene: 4. Germline CDR1 SEHNR, CDR2 FQNEAQ (reference sequence). For the CDR3, the DNA is TGTGCCAGCAGCCCCCCAGGGGGCACTGAAGCTTTCTTT. The encoded protein is CASSPPGGTEAFF.

V gene TRBV27 combines with J gene TRBJ2-7, with 12 bases identical to TRBD2. The trim removed 4 bases at V and 3 bases at J, leaving 4 bases unmatched. Germline CDR1 and CDR2: MNHEY and SMNVEV (reference sequence). The CDR3 spans 15 residues. The CDR3 reads CASSWTSGIGYEQYF. Here the CDR3 DNA reads TGTGCCAGCAGTTGGACTAGCGGGATTGGCTACGAGCAGTACTTC.

V and J are TRBV9 and TRBJ2-1, with D possibly called TRBD1 or TRBD2 (5 bases each). V shed 4 bases and J shed 6 bases, with 11 bases lying between them. Germline CDR1 SGDLS, CDR2 YYNGEE. CDR3 size: 13 residues. The CDR3 nucleotides are TGTGCCAGCAGCAAGGGACGGCCCAATGAGCAGTTCTTC. It encodes CASSKGRPNEQFF.

J is TRBJ2-3 and V is TRBV28, with TRBD2 as a possible D gene (6 bases). Deletions cut 3 bases from V and 2 bases from J, with 12 bases between. Germline V CDR1 and CDR2: MDHEN, SYDVKM. This CDR3 spans 15 amino acids. The CDR3 spells CASSFSSAVTDTQYF. The CDR3 nucleotides are TGTGCCAGCAGTTTTTCTAGCGCCGTCACAGATACGCAGTATTTT.